These 23 T cell receptor beta chains were all obtained from the same sample, sequenced in a study of blood T cell repertoires in COVID-19. TCRdb's copy holds only in-frame clones and misses some; the assay was immunoSEQ multiplex PCR. The sample records fewer than 95,000 clones, 84% being singletons. The sample comprised peripheral blood. These receptors were obtained from a human donor in a cohort sampled during active COVID-19.

The chain has TRBV19 and TRBJ1-1; D ambiguous. V was shortened by 4 bases and J by 0 bases, with 9 bases between the two germline ends. The CDR3 loop spans 14 amino acids. Germline V gene lookup returns CDR1 LNHDA and CDR2 SQIVND (reference sequence). CDR3 sequence (DNA): TGTGCCAGTAGTACGACACGATTGAACACTGAAGCTTTCTTT. Amino acid sequence: CASSTTRLNTEAFF.

The chain joins TRBV5-4 to TRBJ1-2, with 8 bases lining up with TRBD1. Germline CDR1 and CDR2: SGHNT and YYREEE (reference sequence). CDR3 length equals 13 residues. J was trimmed by 6 bases and V by 4 bases; bases with no gene match: 5. The CDR3 nucleotides read TGTGCCAGCAGCCGCAGGGGGCTCGATGGCTACACCTTC. Translation: CASSRRGLDGYTF.

The CDR3 nucleotides read TGTGCCAGCAGCTTGGGTCCCCCGTCACAGGGCCGACAAGAGACCCAGTACTTC. Translation gives CASSLGPPSQGRQETQYF. V is TRBV11-2 and J is TRBJ2-5; TRBD1 might be the D (6 bases). The CDR3 has 18 residues. CDR1 SGHAT and CDR2 FQNNGV come from the germline V gene. Trimming cost V 3 bases and J 2 bases, with 22 bases left between them.

This chain joins TRBV28 and TRBJ1-1; TRBD1 is a possible D gene (5 bases). Germline CDR1 and CDR2: MDHEN and SYDVKM. The CDR3 sequence is 14 residues long. The V end was cut by 2 bases, the J end by 4 bases, with 11 bases between. In DNA form, the CDR3 reads TGTGCCAGCAGTTTAAGGGCCGGGGGCACTGAAGCTTTCTTT. Encoded protein: CASSLRAGGTEAFF. Full variable domain (rest looked up from reference TRBV28 and TRBJ1-1): DVKVTQSSRYLVKRTGEKVFLECVQDMDHENMFWYRQDPGLGLRLIYFSYDVKMKEKGDIPEGYSVSREKKERFSLILESASTNQTSMYLCASSLRAGGTEAFFGQGTRLTVV.

The J gene is TRBJ1-1, the V gene TRBV2, with D possibly matching TRBD1 (5 bases). Trimming left V 6 bases short and J 1 base short, with 9 bases between. Germline V gene data show CDR1 as SNHLY and CDR2 as FYNNEI. The length of the CDR3 is 13 residues. CDR3 coding DNA: TGTGCCAGCAGACCCGGACAGAACACTGAAGCTTTCTTT. Translating it yields CASRPGQNTEAFF.

V gene TRBV2 combines with J gene TRBJ2-3; 7 bases are a match to TRBD1. The V and J ends lost 6 bases and 3 bases, in that order; junction bases with no gene match: 9. Germline V gives CDR1 SNHLY, CDR2 FYNNEI. The CDR3 covers 15 residues. DNA of the CDR3: TGTGCCAGCAGAATATACAGGGGAGAAACAGATACGCAGTATTTT. The encoded protein is CASRIYRGETDTQYF.

This clone was detected only once. V and J are TRBV19 and TRBJ2-4, with D perhaps matching TRBD1 (5 bases). CDR1 LNHDA and CDR2 SQIVND come from the germline V gene (reference sequence). CDR3 length: 13 residues. Trimming stripped 4 bases from V and 5 bases from J, with 9 bases between. CDR3 region: CASSSRQQNIQYF. The CDR3 DNA is TGTGCCAGTAGTAGTCGACAGCAAAACATTCAGTACTTC.

This clone was observed a handful of times. This chain joins TRBV15 and TRBJ1-1, with D uncertain. The germline CDR1 and CDR2 sequences are LNHNV and YYDKDF (reference sequence). The CDR3 loop spans 13 amino acids. Trimming left V 1 base short and J 4 bases short, with 7 bases between. The CDR3 loop is CATSRVAGTEAFF. As DNA, the CDR3 is TGTGCCACCAGCAGAGTGGCTGGCACTGAAGCTTTCTTT.

The genes are TRBV10-3 and TRBJ1-2, with D maybe TRBD1 (5 bases). This CDR3 comprises 17 residues. Germline V lookup: CDR1 ENHRY, CDR2 SYGVKD. Trimming left V 10 bases short and J 4 bases short, with 28 bases between. The chain's CDR3 is CATTPPGLPGGGYGYTF. The CDR3 nucleotides read TGTGCCACCACCCCTCCGGGACTCCCCGGGGGGGGCTATGGCTACACCTTC.

In this sample, this clone turned up a few times. CDR3 protein: CASSETGGSSPLHF. The DNA for the CDR3 is TGTGCCAGCAGTGAGACAGGGGGCAGTTCACCCCTCCACTTT. The chain recombines TRBV6-1 with TRBJ1-6, with 10 bases fitting TRBD1. J lost 9 bases, V lost 3 bases, and 2 bases had no gene match. Germline V lookup: CDR1 MNHNS, CDR2 SASEGT. The CDR3 is 14 residues long.

The chain recombines TRBV7-9 with TRBJ1-2; TRBD1 agrees at 7 bases. With V trimmed by 5 bases and J by 7 bases, 4 bases remained unmatched. The length of the CDR3 is 12 residues. From germline, CDR1 is SEHNR and CDR2 FQNEAQ (reference sequence). CDR3 amino acids: CASSQQGFGYTF. The CDR3 coding sequence is TGTGCCAGCAGCCAACAGGGGTTTGGCTACACCTTC.

CDR3 sequence: CASSHPEKDPNRVWQPQHF. CDR3 DNA: TGCGCCAGCAGTCATCCTGAAAAGGACCCAAACAGGGTTTGGCAGCCCCAGCATTTT. The chain carries TRBV23-1 and TRBJ1-5; tentative D call: TRBD1 (6 bases). TRBV23-1 is an ORF, with its function uncertain. Between the trimmed V and J ends, which lost 3 bases and 7 bases, there was a span of 28 bases. This CDR3 spans 19 amino acids.

The chain uses TRBV3-1 (or the pseudogene TRBV3-2) and TRBJ2-3, with D possibly TRBD2 on 6 matching bases. Looked up from germline, CDR1 is LGHDT and CDR2 is YNNKEL (reference sequence). The germline V and J ends were trimmed by 4 bases and 3 bases, with 8 bases remaining between them. The CDR3 loop spans 13 amino acids. The CDR3 region is CASSLRGTDTQYF. The CDR3 coding sequence is TGTGCCAGCAGCCTCCGGGGGACAGATACGCAGTATTTT.

Only a few counts were recorded for this clone. This CDR3 is CASSLGQVSGYTF. The CDR3 DNA follows: TGTGCCAGCAGCCTAGGACAGGTGTCTGGCTACACCTTC. This chain joins TRBV3-1 (or the pseudogene TRBV3-2) and TRBJ1-2; the match to TRBD1 covers 7 bases. V was clipped by 4 bases and J by 7 bases; unmatched bases: 6. Per germline, CDR1 LGHDT and CDR2 YNNKEL (reference sequence). The CDR3 has 13 amino acids.

The chain links TRBV7-9 to TRBJ1-6; D may be TRBD1 (6 bases). This CDR3 has 15 amino acids. Trimming shortened V by 0 bases and J by 8 bases, and 11 bases separated the two germline ends. Per germline, CDR1 SEHNR and CDR2 FQNEAQ (reference sequence). For the CDR3, the DNA is TGTGCCAGCAGCTTAGCGACACAGGGCCATTCACCCCTCCACTTT. Amino acids: CASSLATQGHSPLHF.

The CDR3 bases are TGCGCCAGCAGCGGGGGCGGACAGGCTTCCTACAATGAGCAGTTCTTC. This gives the protein CASSGGGQASYNEQFF. This chain uses TRBV5-1 with TRBJ2-1, with 7 bases identical to TRBD1. The CDR3 is 16 amino acids. Germline V gene lookup returns CDR1 SGHRS and CDR2 YFSETQ. With V trimmed by 4 bases and J by 1 base, 8 bases remained unmatched.

The V gene is TRBV18, the J gene TRBJ2-2, with D maybe TRBD2 (7 bases). CDR1 and CDR2 (germline): KGHSH, LQKENI. Between the trimmed V and J ends, which lost 8 bases and 3 bases, there was a span of 19 bases. This CDR3 is built from 16 residues. CDR3 bases: TGTGCCAGCAAAACCCGGGGGGCGCTTGACACCGGGGAGCTGTTTTTT. Encoded protein: CASKTRGALDTGELFF. Variable domain in full (rest from reference TRBV18 and TRBJ2-2): NAGVMQNPRHLVRRRGQEARLRCSPMKGHSHVYWYRQLPEEGLKFMVYLQKENIIDESGMPKERFSAEFPKEGPSILRIQQVVRGDSAAYFCASKTRGALDTGELFFGEGSRLTVL.

This chain uses TRBV19 with TRBJ1-2; no clear D gene. Germline loops: CDR1 LNHDA, CDR2 SQIVND (reference sequence). V was trimmed by 1 base and J by 7 bases, leaving 13 bases between them. CDR3 size: 14 residues. The CDR3: CASSIVLRPGGYTF. The CDR3 coding sequence is TGTGCCAGTAGTATAGTGCTACGTCCGGGTGGCTACACCTTC.

The J gene is TRBJ1-1, the V gene TRBV9; D is undetermined. CDR1 SGDLS and CDR2 YYNGEE come from the germline V gene. The germline V and J ends were trimmed by 1 base and 1 base, with 5 bases remaining between them. This CDR3 is built from 13 residues. The CDR3 DNA is TGTGCCAGCAGCGTAAAGAGGAACACTGAAGCTTTCTTT. This encodes CASSVKRNTEAFF.

The CDR3, as DNA: TGTGCCAGCAGCTTATCCAGGGGGCGGCCCACTGAAGCTTTCTTT. Translation: CASSLSRGRPTEAFF. V gene TRBV11-1 combines with J gene TRBJ1-1; 8 bases agree with TRBD1. V dropped 2 bases and J dropped 4; count of bases not matched to a gene: 6. Germline V lookup: CDR1 SGHAT, CDR2 FQDESV (reference sequence). The CDR3 sequence is 15 residues long. Using reference TRBV11-1 and TRBJ1-1 for the parts outside the CDR3, the full variable domain is EAEVAQSPRYKITEKSQAVAFWCDPISGHATLYWYRQILGQGPELLVQFQDESVVDDSQLPKDRFSAERLKGVDSTLKIQPAELGDSAMYLCASSLSRGRPTEAFFGQGTRLTVV.

This clone was observed once. The genes are TRBV9 and TRBJ2-3; perhaps TRBD2 as D (7 bases). The CDR3 sequence is 12 residues long. Looked up from germline, CDR1 is SGDLS and CDR2 is YYNGEE. Trimming cost V 2 bases and J 9 bases, with 10 bases left between them. CDR3 protein: CASSVEGGTQYF. The CDR3 DNA reads as TGTGCCAGCAGCGTCGAGGGGGGGACGCAGTATTTT.

This chain connects TRBV28 to TRBJ1-4, with 8 bases lining up with TRBD1. V lost 3 bases to trimming and J lost 0 bases; unmatched junction nucleotides: 3. Germline lookup yields CDR1 MDHEN and CDR2 SYDVKM. CDR3 length: 16 amino acids. CDR3: CASSFVTGATNEKLFF. In nucleotides, the CDR3 is TGTGCCAGCAGTTTTGTGACAGGGGCAACTAATGAAAAACTGTTTTTT.

This chain joins TRBV10-1 and TRBJ2-2, with D perhaps matching TRBD1 (5 bases). The CDR3 is 14 residues long. The germline V gene encodes CDR1 WNHNN and CDR2 SYGVQD (reference sequence). The V end lost 3 bases, the J end lost 1 base, and 6 bases lay between the germline ends. CDR3 loop: CASSDTGNTGELFF. CDR3 nucleotide sequence: TGCGCCAGCAGTGATACAGGGAACACCGGGGAGCTGTTTTTT.